These T cell receptor beta chains were read from a single sample in a study of T cells after yellow fever vaccination. A single record per CDR3 protein comes from TCRdb applying MiXCR to the 5' RACE reads. The sample yields 300,000 to 450,000 distinct CDR3 sequences, around 6.5% seen once. The specimen was PBMCs, collected 5 days after the yellow fever booster vaccination. These receptors were taken from a man between 25 and 39 years old who received the YFV17D yellow fever vaccine. The CDR3 runs from the conserved cysteine through the conserved F or W. A D gene is named only where the DNA matches it firmly. Part of the rows lack a size; the others show once, few, many or a class for expanded clones.

J gene,clone size,V gene,D gene,CDR3 protein,CDR3 DNA
TRBJ2-2,few,TRBV12-3/TRBV12-4,TRBD1,CASRESDRGIRGELFF,TGTGCCAGCAGAGAATCGGACAGGGGAATAAGGGGGGAGCTGTTTTTT
TRBJ2-2,-,TRBV4-3,-,CASSQVWSTNTGELFF,TGCGCCAGCAGCCAAGTCTGGAGTACGAACACCGGGGAGCTGTTTTTT
TRBJ1-6,-,TRBV7-6,-,CASSLGEGQNSPLHF,TGTGCCAGCAGCTTAGGAGAGGGCCAAAATTCACCCCTCCACTTT
TRBJ1-2,-,TRBV18,-,CASSPGVGTYGYTF,TGTGCCAGCTCACCAGGGGTAGGAACCTATGGCTACACCTTC
TRBJ2-3,-,TRBV5-1,TRBD2,CASSREVGTDTQYF,TGCGCCAGCTCGCGGGAGGTCGGCACAGATACGCAGTATTTT
TRBJ2-3,few,TRBV6-5,TRBD2,CASSYRAGVKRDTQYF,TGTGCCAGCAGTTACCGAGCGGGGGTTAAGAGAGATACGCAGTATTTT
TRBJ2-7,many,TRBV5-1,TRBD2,CASSVGSSGSYEQYF,TGTGCCAGCAGCGTAGGTTCTAGCGGGTCCTACGAGCAGTACTTC
TRBJ2-3,few,TRBV6-5,TRBD2,CASNTGTSGMADTQYF,TGTGCCAGCAACACCGGGACTAGCGGGATGGCAGATACGCAGTATTTT
TRBJ2-7,many,TRBV12-3/TRBV12-4,-,CASSLELDHEQYF,TGTGCCAGCAGTTTGGAGCTGGACCACGAGCAGTACTTC
TRBJ1-4,many,TRBV6-1,TRBD1,CASSPNRGTNEKLFF,TGTGCCAGCAGCCCTAACAGGGGAACTAATGAAAAACTGTTTTTT
TRBJ1-3,-,TRBV20-1,-,CSARDYISGNTIYF,TGCAGTGCTAGAGATTACATCTCTGGAAACACCATATATTTT
TRBJ2-1,few,TRBV5-1,TRBD2,CASSLVAGGSNEQFF,TGCGCCAGCAGCTTGGTTGCGGGAGGAAGCAATGAGCAGTTCTTC
TRBJ2-7,few,TRBV7-9,-,CASSLGAAREQYF,TGTGCCAGCAGCTTAGGGGCAGCCCGCGAGCAGTACTTC
TRBJ2-1,-,TRBV18,-,CASSTDAVGPGEQFF,TGTGCCAGCTCAACCGACGCCGTGGGCCCCGGTGAGCAGTTCTTC
TRBJ2-7,few,TRBV5-1,TRBD2,CASRKLAGVGEQYF,TGCGCCAGCAGGAAACTAGCGGGAGTGGGCGAGCAGTACTTC
TRBJ2-7,many,TRBV6-2/TRBV6-3,TRBD1,CASRNDRGLSYEQYF,TGTGCCAGCAGGAATGACAGGGGGCTTTCCTACGAGCAGTACTTC
TRBJ2-5,many,TRBV7-2,-,CASNLGVGETQYF,TGTGCCAGCAATTTGGGAGTCGGTGAGACCCAGTACTTC
TRBJ2-5,many,TRBV7-8,TRBD1,CASSLGALTGGKETQYF,TGTGCCAGCAGCTTAGGGGCCTTAACAGGGGGCAAAGAGACCCAGTACTTC
TRBJ2-4,-,TRBV5-5,-,CASSPTTVAKNIQYF,TGTGCCAGCAGCCCAACAACAGTAGCCAAAAACATTCAGTACTTC
TRBJ2-3,few,TRBV6-1,-,CASRNRGVGTDTQYF,TGTGCCAGCAGAAATCGGGGAGTGGGCACAGATACGCAGTATTTT
TRBJ2-7,many,TRBV7-2,TRBD2,CASSSLSGTSGTQEQYF,TGTGCCAGCAGCTCACTTAGCGGGACTAGCGGGACTCAAGAGCAGTACTTC
TRBJ1-5,-,TRBV12-3/TRBV12-4,-,CASSGGGHSNQPQHF,TGTGCCAGCTCGGGGGGGGGACATAGCAATCAGCCCCAGCATTTT
TRBJ1-1,many,TRBV7-9,TRBD1,CASSLAGRTGGLGEAFF,TGTGCCAGCAGCTTAGCCGGTAGGACAGGGGGTCTTGGTGAAGCTTTCTTT
TRBJ1-4,many,TRBV7-2,-,CASSLDSEGKLFF,TGTGCCAGCAGCTTAGATTCGGAAGGAAAACTGTTTTTT
TRBJ2-7,-,TRBV5-1,TRBD1,CASSPRDRIYEQYF,TGCGCCAGCAGCCCCCGGGACAGGATCTACGAGCAGTACTTC
TRBJ2-7,few,TRBV7-8,-,CASSAYGNYEQYF,TGTGCCAGCAGCGCCTATGGTAATTACGAGCAGTACTTC
TRBJ2-2,-,TRBV2,TRBD2,CASSVTSAGELFF,TGTGCCAGCAGTGTGACTAGCGCTGGGGAGCTGTTTTTT
TRBJ2-7,many,TRBV20-1,-,CSAPFQGPTGTAWVF,TGCAGTGCTCCTTTCCAGGGGCCAACAGGAACTGCGTGGGTTTTC
TRBJ2-1,many,TRBV5-5,TRBD2,CASSPRLAGGNNEQFF,TGTGCCAGCAGCCCCCGACTAGCGGGAGGGAACAATGAGCAGTTCTTC
TRBJ2-5,few,TRBV5-4,-,CASSKVGETQYF,TGTGCCAGCAGCAAAGTAGGGGAGACCCAGTACTTC
TRBJ2-3,-,TRBV15,TRBD2,CATSRDLAGPRVGDTQYF,TGTGCCACCAGCAGGGACCTAGCGGGCCCACGGGTGGGGGATACGCAGTATTTT
TRBJ2-1,many,TRBV5-6,-,CASSPWGSHTEQFF,TGTGCCAGCAGCCCCTGGGGAAGCCATACTGAGCAGTTCTTC
TRBJ2-3,few,TRBV6-5,-,CASSYSGPGGDTQYF,TGTGCCAGCAGTTACTCGGGGCCGGGCGGGGATACGCAGTATTTT
TRBJ2-5,-,TRBV4-3,-,CASSQDLAEETQYF,TGCGCCAGCAGCCAAGATCTGGCGGAAGAGACCCAGTACTTC
TRBJ1-1,-,TRBV20-1,-,CSALGHMNTEDFF,TGCAGTGCTCTTGGTCACATGAACACTGAAGATTTCTTT
TRBJ1-5,-,TRBV7-8,TRBD1,CASSRDRGGRPQHF,TGTGCCAGCAGCCGGGACAGGGGGGGAAGGCCCCAGCATTTT
TRBJ2-7,many,TRBV5-1,TRBD1,CASSPRDRAYEQYF,TGCGCCAGCAGCCCCAGGGACAGGGCCTACGAGCAGTACTTC
TRBJ1-1,-,TRBV4-3,TRBD1,CASSQESGTGGTEAFF,TGCGCCAGCAGCCAAGAGAGCGGGACAGGGGGCACTGAAGCTTTCTTT
TRBJ2-3,-,TRBV15,TRBD1,CATSRDPTGGSADTQYF,TGTGCCACCAGCAGAGATCCAACAGGGGGCAGCGCAGATACGCAGTATTTT
TRBJ1-1,few,TRBV20-1,-,CSAWRVSTEAFF,TGCAGTGCTTGGAGGGTCTCAACTGAAGCTTTCTTT
TRBJ1-1,many,TRBV6-1,TRBD1,CASLPGQGFEAFF,TGTGCCAGCCTTCCGGGACAGGGGTTTGAAGCTTTCTTT
TRBJ2-1,few,TRBV19,-,CASSIALSSYNEQFF,TGTGCCAGTAGTATAGCATTAAGCTCCTACAATGAGCAGTTCTTC
TRBJ2-2,many,TRBV28,-,CASSPPGGGELFF,TGTGCCAGCAGCCCCCCGGGTGGTGGGGAGCTGTTTTTT
TRBJ2-7,many,TRBV10-3,-,CAISALADSYEQYF,TGTGCCATCAGTGCTCTAGCTGACTCCTACGAGCAGTACTTC
TRBJ2-1,few,TRBV7-7,TRBD1,CASSLDAGGRNEQFF,TGTGCCAGCAGCTTAGATGCAGGGGGCCGCAATGAGCAGTTCTTC
TRBJ2-5,many,TRBV25-1,-,CASSEMGRGRYQETQYF,TGTGCCAGCAGTGAAATGGGGAGGGGGCGGTACCAAGAGACCCAGTACTTC
TRBJ2-7,few,TRBV5-1,-,CASSLGGPPYEQYF,TGCGCCAGCAGCTTGGGGGGACCCCCGTACGAGCAGTACTTC
TRBJ2-5,-,TRBV28,-,CASHIAGRPQETQYF,TGTGCCAGCCATATTGCAGGACGCCCCCAAGAGACCCAGTACTTC
TRBJ1-5,many,TRBV30,-,CAWSVETGNQPQHF,TGTGCCTGGAGTGTGGAGACAGGCAATCAGCCCCAGCATTTT
TRBJ2-1,-,TRBV2,-,CASSPNTYNEQFF,TGTGCCAGCAGTCCAAATACCTACAATGAGCAGTTCTTC
TRBJ1-5,few,TRBV7-2,-,CASSLASGGNGQPQHF,TGTGCCAGCAGCTTAGCTAGTGGGGGGAATGGTCAGCCCCAGCATTTT
TRBJ2-1,many,TRBV5-1,TRBD2,CASSPVAGGPDSNEQFF,TGCGCCAGCAGCCCAGTAGCGGGAGGGCCAGACTCGAATGAGCAGTTCTTC
TRBJ1-2,many,TRBV15,TRBD1,CATRTGVGGYTF,TGTGCCACCAGGACAGGGGTGGGAGGCTACACCTTC
TRBJ2-2,few,TRBV20-1,-,CSAPPSRVDTGELFF,TGCAGTGCCCCCCCCTCTAGAGTGGACACCGGGGAGCTGTTTTTT
TRBJ2-5,-,TRBV4-3,-,CASSQDHLARETQYF,TGCGCCAGCAGCCAAGATCACCTAGCGAGAGAGACCCAGTACTTC
TRBJ2-1,-,TRBV11-1,TRBD2,CASRSLTRGLALYNEQFF,TGTGCCAGCAGATCCTTAACCCGGGGACTAGCGTTATACAATGAGCAGTTCTTC
TRBJ1-2,-,TRBV29-1,TRBD1,CSVEGQGGLGGYTF,TGCAGCGTTGAAGGGCAGGGGGGACTGGGTGGCTACACCTTC
TRBJ1-4,-,TRBV20-1,-,CSARFLAPQGGKLFF,TGCAGTGCGCGCTTTTTAGCACCACAGGGCGGAAAACTGTTTTTT
TRBJ1-1,few,TRBV19,TRBD1,CASSIQQGTEAFF,TGTGCCAGTAGTATCCAACAGGGGACTGAAGCTTTCTTT
TRBJ2-7,few,TRBV6-1,-,CASRRGDLPPLEQYF,TGTGCCAGCAGGAGGGGCGATCTGCCGCCGCTCGAGCAGTACTTC